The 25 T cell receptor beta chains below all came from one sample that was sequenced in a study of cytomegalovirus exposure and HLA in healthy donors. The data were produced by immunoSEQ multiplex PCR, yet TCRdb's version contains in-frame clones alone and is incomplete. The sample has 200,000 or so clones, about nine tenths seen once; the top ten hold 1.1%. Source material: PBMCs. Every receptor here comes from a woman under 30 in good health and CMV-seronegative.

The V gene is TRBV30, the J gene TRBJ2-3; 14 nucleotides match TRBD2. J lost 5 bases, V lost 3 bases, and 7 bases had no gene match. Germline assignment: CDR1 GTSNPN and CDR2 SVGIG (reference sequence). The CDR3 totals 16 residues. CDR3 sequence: CAWRPTSGREKDTQYF. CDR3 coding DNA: TGTGCCTGGAGGCCGACTAGCGGGAGGGAAAAAGATACGCAGTATTTT.

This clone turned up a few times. CDR3 sequence: CASSLEATTGGGGYTF. The CDR3 DNA is TGTGCCAGCAGCTTGGAAGCTACGACAGGGGGCGGCGGCTACACCTTC. This sequence joins TRBV5-4 and TRBJ1-2; TRBD1 agrees at 10 bases. The CDR3 sequence is 16 residues long. The germline V gene has CDR1 SGHNT and CDR2 YYREEE (reference sequence). The V and J ends lost 0 bases and 8 bases, in that order; junction bases with no gene match: 10.

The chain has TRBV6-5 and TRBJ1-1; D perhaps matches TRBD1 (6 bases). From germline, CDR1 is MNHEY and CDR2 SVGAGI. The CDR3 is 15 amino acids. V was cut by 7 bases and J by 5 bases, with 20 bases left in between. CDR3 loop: CASILSRGGKTEAFF. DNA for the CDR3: TGTGCCAGCATCCTCAGCCGGGGGGGCAAAACTGAAGCTTTCTTT.

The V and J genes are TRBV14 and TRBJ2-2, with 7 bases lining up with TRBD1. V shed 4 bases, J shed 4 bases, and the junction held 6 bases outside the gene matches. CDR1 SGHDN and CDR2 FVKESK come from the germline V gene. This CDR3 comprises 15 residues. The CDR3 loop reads CASSRQGFSTGELFF. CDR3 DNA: TGTGCCAGCAGCCGACAGGGTTTCAGCACCGGGGAGCTGTTTTTT.

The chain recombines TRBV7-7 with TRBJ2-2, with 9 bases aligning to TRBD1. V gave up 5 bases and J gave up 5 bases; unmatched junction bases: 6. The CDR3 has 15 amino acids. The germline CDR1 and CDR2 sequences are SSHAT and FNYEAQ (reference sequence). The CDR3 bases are TGTGCCAGCAGCCAGGACAGGGGCGGGACCGGGGAGCTGTTTTTT. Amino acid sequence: CASSQDRGGTGELFF.

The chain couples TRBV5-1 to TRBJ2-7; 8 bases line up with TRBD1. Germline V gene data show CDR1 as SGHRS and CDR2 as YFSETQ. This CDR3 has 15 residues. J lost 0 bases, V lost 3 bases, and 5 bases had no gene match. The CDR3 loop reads CASSWTGTGSYEQYF. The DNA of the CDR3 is TGCGCCAGCAGCTGGACCGGGACAGGCTCCTACGAGCAGTACTTC.

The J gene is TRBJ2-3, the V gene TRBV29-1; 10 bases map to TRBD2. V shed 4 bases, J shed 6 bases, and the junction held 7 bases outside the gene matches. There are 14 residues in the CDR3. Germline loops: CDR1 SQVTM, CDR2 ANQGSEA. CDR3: CSVATSGVPDTQYF. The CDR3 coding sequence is TGCAGCGTTGCAACTAGCGGGGTCCCGGATACGCAGTATTTT.

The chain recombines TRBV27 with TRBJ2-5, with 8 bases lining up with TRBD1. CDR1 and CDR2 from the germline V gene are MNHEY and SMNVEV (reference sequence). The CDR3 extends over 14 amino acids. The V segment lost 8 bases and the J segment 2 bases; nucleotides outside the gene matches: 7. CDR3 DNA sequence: TGTGCCAGCGCATCCCGGACAGGGCAAGAGACCCAGTACTTC. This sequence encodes CASASRTGQETQYF.

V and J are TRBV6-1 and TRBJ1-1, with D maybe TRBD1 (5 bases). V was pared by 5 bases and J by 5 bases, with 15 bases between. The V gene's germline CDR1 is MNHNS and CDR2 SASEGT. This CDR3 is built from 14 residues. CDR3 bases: TGTGCCAGCAGTTCGGGACTCTCGGCTACTGAAGCTTTCTTT. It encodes CASSSGLSATEAFF.

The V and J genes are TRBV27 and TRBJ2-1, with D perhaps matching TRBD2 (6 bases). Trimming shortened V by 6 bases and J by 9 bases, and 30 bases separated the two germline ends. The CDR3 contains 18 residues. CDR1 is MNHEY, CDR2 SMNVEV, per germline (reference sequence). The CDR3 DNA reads TGTGCCAGCAGAGTTTACGTCCTCCAGCCGGGAGTTAGTGGTGAGCAGTTCTTC. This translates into CASRVYVLQPGVSGEQFF.

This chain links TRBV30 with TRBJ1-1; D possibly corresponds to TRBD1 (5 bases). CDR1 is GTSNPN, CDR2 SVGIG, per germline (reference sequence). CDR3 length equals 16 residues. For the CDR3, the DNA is TGTGTTAAGGAGGGGCTATATTATGATATGGACACTGAAGCTTTCTTT. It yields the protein CVKEGLYYDMDTEAFF.

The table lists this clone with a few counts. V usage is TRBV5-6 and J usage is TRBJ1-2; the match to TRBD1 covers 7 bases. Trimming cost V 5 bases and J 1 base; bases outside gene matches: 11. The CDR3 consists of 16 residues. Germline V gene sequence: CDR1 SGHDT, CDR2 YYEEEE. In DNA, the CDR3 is TGTGCCAGCAGGTACAGGGGCAGTAGAATTAACTATGGCTACACCTTC. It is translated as CASRYRGSRINYGYTF.

The CDR3 loop reads CASSPQGAQGHEQYF. The CDR3 nucleotides are TGTGCCAGCAGCCCACAGGGGGCGCAGGGCCACGAGCAGTACTTC. The gene calls are TRBV6-5 and TRBJ2-7, with TRBD1 identical over 9 bases. V lost 6 bases, J lost 5 bases, and 11 bases stayed unmatched. There are 15 residues in the CDR3. Germline-derived CDR1 and CDR2 are MNHEY and SVGAGI.

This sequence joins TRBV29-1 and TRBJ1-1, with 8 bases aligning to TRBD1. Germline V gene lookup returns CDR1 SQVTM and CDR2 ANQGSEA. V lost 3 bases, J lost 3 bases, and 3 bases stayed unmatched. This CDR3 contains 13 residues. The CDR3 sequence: CSVDVQGDTEAFF. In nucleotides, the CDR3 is TGCAGCGTTGATGTACAGGGGGACACTGAAGCTTTCTTT. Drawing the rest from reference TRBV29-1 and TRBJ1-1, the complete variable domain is SAVISQKPSRDICQRGTSLTIQCQVDSQVTMMFWYRQQPGQSLTLIATANQGSEATYESGFVIDKFPISRPNLTFSTLTVSNMSPEDSSIYLCSVDVQGDTEAFFGQGTRLTVV.

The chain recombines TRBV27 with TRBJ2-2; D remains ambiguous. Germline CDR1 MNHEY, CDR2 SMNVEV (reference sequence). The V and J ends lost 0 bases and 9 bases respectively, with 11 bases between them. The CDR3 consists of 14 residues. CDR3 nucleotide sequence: TGTGCCAGCAGTTTATCGAAGTGGTACTGGGAGCTGTTTTTT. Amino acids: CASSLSKWYWELFF.

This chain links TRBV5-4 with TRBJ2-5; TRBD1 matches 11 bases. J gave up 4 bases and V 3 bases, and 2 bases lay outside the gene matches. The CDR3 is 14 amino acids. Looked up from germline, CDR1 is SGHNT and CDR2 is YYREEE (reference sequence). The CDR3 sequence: CASSWDRGRETQYF. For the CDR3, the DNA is TGTGCCAGCAGCTGGGACAGGGGGAGAGAGACCCAGTACTTC.

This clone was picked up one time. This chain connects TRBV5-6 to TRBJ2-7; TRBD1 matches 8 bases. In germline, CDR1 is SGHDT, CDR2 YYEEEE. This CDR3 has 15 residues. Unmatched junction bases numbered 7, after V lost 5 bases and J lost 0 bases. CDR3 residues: CASRNRQGFSYEQYF. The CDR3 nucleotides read TGTGCCAGCAGAAATCGACAGGGGTTCTCCTACGAGCAGTACTTC.

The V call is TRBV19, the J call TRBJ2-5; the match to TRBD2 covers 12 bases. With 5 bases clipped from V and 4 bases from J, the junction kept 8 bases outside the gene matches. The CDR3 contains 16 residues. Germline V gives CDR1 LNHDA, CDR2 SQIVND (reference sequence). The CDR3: CASSVRLAGAGETQYF. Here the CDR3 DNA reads TGTGCCAGTAGTGTTCGACTAGCGGGAGCAGGAGAGACCCAGTACTTC.

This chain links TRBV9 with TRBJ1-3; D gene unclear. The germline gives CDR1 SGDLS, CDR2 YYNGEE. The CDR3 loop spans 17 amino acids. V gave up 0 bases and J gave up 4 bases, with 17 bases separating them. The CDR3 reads CASSVEAEGNSGNTIYF. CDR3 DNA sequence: TGTGCCAGCAGCGTAGAAGCGGAGGGCAACTCCGGAAACACCATATATTTT.

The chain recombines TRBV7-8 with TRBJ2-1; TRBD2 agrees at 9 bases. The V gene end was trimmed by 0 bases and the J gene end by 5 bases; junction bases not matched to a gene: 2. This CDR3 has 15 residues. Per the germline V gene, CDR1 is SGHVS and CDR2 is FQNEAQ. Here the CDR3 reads CASSLARTSDNEQFF. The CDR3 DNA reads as TGTGCCAGCAGCTTAGCAAGGACTAGCGACAATGAGCAGTTCTTC.

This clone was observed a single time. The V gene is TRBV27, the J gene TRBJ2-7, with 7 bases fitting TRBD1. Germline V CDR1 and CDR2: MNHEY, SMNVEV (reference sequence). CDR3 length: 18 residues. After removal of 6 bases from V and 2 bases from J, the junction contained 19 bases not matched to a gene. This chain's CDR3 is CASSLTDRVGVPTYEQYF. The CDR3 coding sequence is TGTGCCAGCAGCTTAACTGACAGGGTCGGGGTCCCCACCTACGAGCAGTACTTC.

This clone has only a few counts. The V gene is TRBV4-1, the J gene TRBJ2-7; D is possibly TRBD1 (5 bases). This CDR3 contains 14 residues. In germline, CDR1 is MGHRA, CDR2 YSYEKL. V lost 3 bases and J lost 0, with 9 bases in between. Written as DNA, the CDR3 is TGCGCCAGCAGCCAGTTGGACACCTCCTACGAGCAGTACTTC. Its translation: CASSQLDTSYEQYF.

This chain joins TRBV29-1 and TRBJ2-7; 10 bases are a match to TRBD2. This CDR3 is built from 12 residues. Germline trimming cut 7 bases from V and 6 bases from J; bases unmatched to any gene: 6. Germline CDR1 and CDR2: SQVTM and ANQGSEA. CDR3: CSGGQREGEQYF. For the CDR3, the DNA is TGCAGCGGCGGTCAGCGGGAGGGCGAGCAGTACTTC.

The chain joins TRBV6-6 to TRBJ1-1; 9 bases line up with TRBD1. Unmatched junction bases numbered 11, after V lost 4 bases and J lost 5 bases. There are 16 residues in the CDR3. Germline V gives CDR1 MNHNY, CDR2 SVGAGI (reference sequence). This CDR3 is CASSFLPGQGLTEAFF. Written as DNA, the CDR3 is TGTGCCAGCAGTTTCCTACCGGGACAGGGTCTTACTGAAGCTTTCTTT.

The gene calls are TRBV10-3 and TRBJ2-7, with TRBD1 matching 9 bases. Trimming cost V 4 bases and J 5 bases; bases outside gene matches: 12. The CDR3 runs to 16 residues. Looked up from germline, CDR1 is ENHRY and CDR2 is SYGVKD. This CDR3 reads CAISAPQAGQGHEQYF. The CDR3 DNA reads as TGTGCCATCAGTGCCCCGCAGGCGGGACAGGGCCACGAGCAGTACTTC.